This TCR beta chain appears in the sequencing data of a study of OX40 agonist ivuxolimab in advanced cancers. About the full investigation: Ivuxolimab was an agonistic, fully human IgG2 monoclonal antibody directed against OX40 (CD134), a costimulatory receptor. Intravenous ivuxolimab was administered to patients every 2 weeks at six dose levels: 0.01, 0.1, 0.3, 1.5, 3 and 10 mg/kg. Of the roughly 50 dose-escalation patients, hepatocellular carcinoma was present in some 19, melanoma in about 15, renal cell carcinoma in 9 and head and neck cancer in 9. The dose-escalation cohort was over 70% male with a mean age of about 58 years, ranging from about 20 to 80. Patients were allowed to have had prior anti-PD-1, anti-PD-L1 or anti-CTLA-4 therapy, and around 37% of the dose-escalation patients had previously received checkpoint inhibitors. Three dose-escalation patients achieved partial responses, one with hepatocellular carcinoma and two with cutaneous melanoma. The point of sequencing TCRbeta in the periphery was to test whether ivuxolimab changed TCR sequence diversity and drove clonal T-cell expansion. The monotherapy dose-escalation portion (N of about 50 patients) of the phase I ivuxolimab trial is reported in the paper.

Concerning this clone itself: Its antigen specificity is not known. No base-level quality is on record; no much larger clone is a single base apart.

Patients with autoimmune disease history or receiving systemic immunosuppression were excluded from the trial. In every dose cohort, peripheral blood was drawn for TCR sequencing at baseline, cycle 4 day 1, and cycle 7 day 1. The samples were taken from a phase I, first-in-human, multicenter, open-label dose-escalation trial of ivuxolimab. Adults with locally advanced or metastatic head and neck squamous cell, hepatocellular, melanoma or renal cell carcinoma were enrolled in the trial. Before TCR sequencing, CD4+ and CD8+ T cells were separately sorted from peripheral blood. Broad study findings and their caveats: In partial responders in the 0.1-3.0 mg/kg groups, normalized peripheral clonal expansion was found to be among the lowest, especially among CD8+ T cells. The antigen specificity of the peripheral T cells that underwent clonal expansion was not determined. On average, CD8+ T cells showed more expanded clones than CD4+ T cells after ivuxolimab. Low levels of normalized T-cell clonal expansion were also shown by some nonresponding patients. At doses of 0.1 to 3.0 mg/kg, clonal expansion of both CD4+ and CD8+ blood T cells was observed from baseline to week 6.

CDR1 and CDR2 are drawn from the germline V gene (reference sequence): SEHNR, FQNEAQ. The CDR3, from cysteine to phenylalanine, totals 16 residues. Left in the record is the CDR3 DNA by itself, 48 bases read in frame from the first base. Trimming takes 2 bases from V and 0 bases from J, and the germline ends sit 14 bases apart. Genomic DNA was extracted from sorted cells for sequencing of the TCRbeta CDR3 region. The immunoSEQ Assay was used to sequence the TCRbeta CDR3 regions. TCRdb mirrors the immuneACCESS table, restricted to in-frame sequences. Some clones are absent from its copies; in checked studies, under half trace to an unresolved V gene, and the reason for the others is unknown. In all, the sample holds roughly 60,000 clones, and about 94% of those were seen once. Of the sample, around 20% falls within the top ten clones.

The receptor was isolated from an adult with an advanced solid tumor such as melanoma, head and neck, liver or kidney cancer. Here the chain combines TRBV7-9 and TRBJ2-7; the D gene is possibly TRBD2, with 5 bases matching. The sample was CD4+ or CD8+ T cells sorted from blood, taken in a trial of the OX40 agonist ivuxolimab. The sequenced DNA is TGTGCCAGCAGCTTAAGAGGAGGCGATCTCTCCTACGAGCAGTACTTC. It translates to CASSLRGGDLSYEQYF.